This T cell receptor beta chain was captured by sequencing in a study of T cells after yellow fever vaccination. Between the trimmed V and J ends, which lost 8 bases and 10 bases, there was a span of 15 bases. The CDR3 is 13 residues long. Germline V gene data show CDR1 as MNHEY and CDR2 as SMNVEV (reference sequence). This clonotype was detected a few times. Its antigen remains unknown. General study points: Just a small share of clonotypes turned up in the CD4 compartment as well as the CD8 compartment. By day 5 rather than day 15, the secondary response had peaked, though it was weaker.

TCRdb called the 5' RACE reads again in MiXCR, with one record for every CDR3 protein. The sample contains a few hundred thousand distinct CDR3 sequences, roughly 8.3% of which appear only once. Sequenced here: PBMCs, sampled roughly seven weeks after the first yellow fever vaccination. This TCR came from a man aged 18 to 30 who received the YFV17D yellow fever vaccine. This chain joins TRBV27 and TRBJ1-6; D is perhaps TRBD1 (6 bases). The CDR3 region has the DNA TGTGCCAGCTATAAGGAAAGGGGGTCACCCCTCCACTTT. Translation gives CASYKERGSPLHF.